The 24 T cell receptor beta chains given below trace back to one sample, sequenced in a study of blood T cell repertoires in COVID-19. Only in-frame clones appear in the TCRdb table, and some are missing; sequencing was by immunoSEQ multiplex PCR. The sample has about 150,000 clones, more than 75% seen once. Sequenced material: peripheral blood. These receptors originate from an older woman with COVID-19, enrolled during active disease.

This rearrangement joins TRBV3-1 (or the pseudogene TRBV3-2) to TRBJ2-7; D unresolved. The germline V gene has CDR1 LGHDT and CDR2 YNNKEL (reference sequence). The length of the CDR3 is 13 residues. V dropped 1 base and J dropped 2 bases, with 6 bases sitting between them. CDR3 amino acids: CASSQGLAYEQYF. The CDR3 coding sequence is TGTGCCAGCAGCCAAGGGCTAGCCTACGAGCAGTACTTC.

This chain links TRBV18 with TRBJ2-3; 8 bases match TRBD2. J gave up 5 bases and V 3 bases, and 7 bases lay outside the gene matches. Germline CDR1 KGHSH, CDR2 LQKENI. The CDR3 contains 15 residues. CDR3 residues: CASSPRVAGKDTQYF. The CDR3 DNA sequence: TGTGCCAGCTCACCCCGGGTAGCGGGAAAAGATACGCAGTATTTT.

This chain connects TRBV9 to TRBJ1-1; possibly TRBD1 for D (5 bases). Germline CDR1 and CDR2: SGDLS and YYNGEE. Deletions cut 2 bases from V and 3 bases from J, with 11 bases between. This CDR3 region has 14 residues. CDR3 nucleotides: TGTGCCAGCAGCGTGGGCAGGGTCCACACTGAAGCTTTCTTT. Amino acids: CASSVGRVHTEAFF.

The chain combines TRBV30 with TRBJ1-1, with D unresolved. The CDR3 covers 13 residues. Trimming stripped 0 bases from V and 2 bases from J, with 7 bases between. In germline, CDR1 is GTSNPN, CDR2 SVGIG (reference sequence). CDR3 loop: CAWSVNKNTEAFF. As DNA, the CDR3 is TGTGCCTGGAGTGTAAACAAAAACACTGAAGCTTTCTTT.

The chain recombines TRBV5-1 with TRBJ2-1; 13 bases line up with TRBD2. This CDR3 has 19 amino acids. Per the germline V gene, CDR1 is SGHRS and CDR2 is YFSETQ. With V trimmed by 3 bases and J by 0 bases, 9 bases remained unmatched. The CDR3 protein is CASSSGTSGTPGSYNEQFF. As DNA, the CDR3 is TGCGCCAGCAGCTCCGGGACTAGCGGGACCCCGGGCTCCTACAATGAGCAGTTCTTC.

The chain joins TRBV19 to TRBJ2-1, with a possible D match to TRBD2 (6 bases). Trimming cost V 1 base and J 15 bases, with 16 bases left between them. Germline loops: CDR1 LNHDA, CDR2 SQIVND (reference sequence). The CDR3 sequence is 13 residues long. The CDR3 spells CASSIVYGGIGFF. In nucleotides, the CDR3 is TGTGCCAGTAGTATAGTTTACGGGGGAATCGGGTTCTTC.

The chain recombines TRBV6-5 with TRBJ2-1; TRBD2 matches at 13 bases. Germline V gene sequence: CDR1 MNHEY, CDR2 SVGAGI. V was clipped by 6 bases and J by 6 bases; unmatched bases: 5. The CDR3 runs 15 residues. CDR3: CASRDTSGGANEQFF. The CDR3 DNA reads TGTGCCAGCAGGGACACTAGCGGGGGGGCCAATGAGCAGTTCTTC.

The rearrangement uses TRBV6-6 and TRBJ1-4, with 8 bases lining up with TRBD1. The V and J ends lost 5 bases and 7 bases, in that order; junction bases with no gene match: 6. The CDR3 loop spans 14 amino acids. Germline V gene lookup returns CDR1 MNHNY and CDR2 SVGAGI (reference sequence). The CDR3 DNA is TGTGCCAGCAGTCGACAGGGGAGCAGTGAAAAACTGTTTTTT. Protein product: CASSRQGSSEKLFF.

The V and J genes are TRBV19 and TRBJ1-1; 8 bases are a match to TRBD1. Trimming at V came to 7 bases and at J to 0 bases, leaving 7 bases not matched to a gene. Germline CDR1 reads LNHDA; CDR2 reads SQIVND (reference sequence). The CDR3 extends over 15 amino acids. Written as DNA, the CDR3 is TGTGCCAGTACCATGACAGGGGCCCTGAACACTGAAGCTTTCTTT. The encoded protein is CASTMTGALNTEAFF. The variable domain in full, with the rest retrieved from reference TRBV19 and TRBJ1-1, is DGGITQSPKYLFRKEGQNVTLSCEQNLNHDAMYWYRQDPGQGLRLIYYSQIVNDFQKGDIAEGYSVSREKKESFPLTVTSAQKNPTAFYLCASTMTGALNTEAFFGQGTRLTVV.

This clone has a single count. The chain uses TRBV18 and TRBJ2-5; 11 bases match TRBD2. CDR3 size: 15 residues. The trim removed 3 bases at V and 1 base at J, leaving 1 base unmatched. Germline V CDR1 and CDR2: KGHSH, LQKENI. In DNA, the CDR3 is TGTGCCAGCTCACCTCTAGCGGGGGGCCAAGAGACCCAGTACTTC. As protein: CASSPLAGGQETQYF. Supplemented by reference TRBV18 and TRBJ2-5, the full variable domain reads NAGVMQNPRHLVRRRGQEARLRCSPMKGHSHVYWYRQLPEEGLKFMVYLQKENIIDESGMPKERFSAEFPKEGPSILRIQQVVRGDSAAYFCASSPLAGGQETQYFGPGTRLLVL.

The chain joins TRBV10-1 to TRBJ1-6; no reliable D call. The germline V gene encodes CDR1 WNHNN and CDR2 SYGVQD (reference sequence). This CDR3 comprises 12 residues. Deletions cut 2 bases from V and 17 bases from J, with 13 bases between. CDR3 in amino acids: CASSEAPGVFHF. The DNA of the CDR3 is TGCGCCAGCAGTGAGGCTCCAGGCGTCTTCCACTTT.

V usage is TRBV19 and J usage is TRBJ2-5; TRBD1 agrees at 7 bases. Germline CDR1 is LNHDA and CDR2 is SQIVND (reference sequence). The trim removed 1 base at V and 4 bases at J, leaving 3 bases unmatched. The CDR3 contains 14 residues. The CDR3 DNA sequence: TGTGCCAGTAGTATAGGGAACAGGGGAGAGACCCAGTACTTC. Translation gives CASSIGNRGETQYF.

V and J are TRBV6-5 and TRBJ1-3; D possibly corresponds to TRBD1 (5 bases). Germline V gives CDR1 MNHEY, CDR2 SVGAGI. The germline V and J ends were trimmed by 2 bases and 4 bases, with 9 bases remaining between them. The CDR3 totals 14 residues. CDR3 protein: CASSYGAPGNTIYF. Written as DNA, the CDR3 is TGTGCCAGCAGTTACGGGGCGCCAGGAAACACCATATATTTT.

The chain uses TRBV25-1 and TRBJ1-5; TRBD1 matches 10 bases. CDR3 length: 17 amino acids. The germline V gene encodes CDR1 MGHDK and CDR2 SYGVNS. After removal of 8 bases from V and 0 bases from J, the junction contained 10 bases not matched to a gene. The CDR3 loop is CASPGQGDQFSNQPQHF. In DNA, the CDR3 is TGTGCCAGCCCCGGACAGGGGGATCAATTTAGCAATCAGCCCCAGCATTTT.

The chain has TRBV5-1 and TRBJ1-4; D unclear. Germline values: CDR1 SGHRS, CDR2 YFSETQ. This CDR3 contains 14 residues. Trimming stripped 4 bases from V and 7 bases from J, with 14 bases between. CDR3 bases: TGCGCCAGCAGCCTCCTGGTCGGGAGTGAAAAACTGTTTTTT. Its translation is CASSLLVGSEKLFF.

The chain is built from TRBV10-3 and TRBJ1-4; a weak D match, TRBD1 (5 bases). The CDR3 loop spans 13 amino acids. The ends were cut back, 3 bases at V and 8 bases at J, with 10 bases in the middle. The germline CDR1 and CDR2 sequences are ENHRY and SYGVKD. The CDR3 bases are TGTGCCATCAGTGAAGGGGCGGAGGAAAAACTGTTTTTT. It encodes CAISEGAEEKLFF.

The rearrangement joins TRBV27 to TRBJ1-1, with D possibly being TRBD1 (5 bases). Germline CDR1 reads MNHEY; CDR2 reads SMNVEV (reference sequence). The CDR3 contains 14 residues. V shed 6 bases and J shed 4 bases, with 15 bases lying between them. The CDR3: CASSHGGGATEAFF. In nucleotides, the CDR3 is TGTGCCAGCAGCCACGGAGGAGGGGCCACTGAAGCTTTCTTT.

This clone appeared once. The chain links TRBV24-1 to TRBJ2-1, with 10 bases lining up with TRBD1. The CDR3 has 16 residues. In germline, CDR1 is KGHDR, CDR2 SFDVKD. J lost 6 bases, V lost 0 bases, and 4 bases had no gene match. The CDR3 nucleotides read TGTGCCACCAGTGATTTGCACGGGACAGGGGCCAATGAGCAGTTCTTC. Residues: CATSDLHGTGANEQFF.

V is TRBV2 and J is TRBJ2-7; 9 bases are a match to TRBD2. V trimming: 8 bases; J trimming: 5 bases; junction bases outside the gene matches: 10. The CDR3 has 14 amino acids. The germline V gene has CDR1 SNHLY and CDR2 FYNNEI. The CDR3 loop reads CASVSGSSINEQYF. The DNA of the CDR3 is TGTGCCAGCGTTAGCGGGAGCAGTATTAACGAGCAGTACTTC.

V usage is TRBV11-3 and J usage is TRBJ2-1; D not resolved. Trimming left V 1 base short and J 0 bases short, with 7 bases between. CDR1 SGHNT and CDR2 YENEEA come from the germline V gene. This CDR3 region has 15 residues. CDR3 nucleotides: TGTGCCAGCAGCTTAGGGAGCGCCTCCTACAATGAGCAGTTCTTC. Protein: CASSLGSASYNEQFF.

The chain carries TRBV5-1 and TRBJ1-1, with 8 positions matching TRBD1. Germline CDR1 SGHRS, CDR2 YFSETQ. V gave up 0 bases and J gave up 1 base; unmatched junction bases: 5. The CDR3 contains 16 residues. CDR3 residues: CASSLGTGQRNTEAFF. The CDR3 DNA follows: TGCGCCAGCAGCTTGGGGACAGGGCAGAGGAACACTGAAGCTTTCTTT.

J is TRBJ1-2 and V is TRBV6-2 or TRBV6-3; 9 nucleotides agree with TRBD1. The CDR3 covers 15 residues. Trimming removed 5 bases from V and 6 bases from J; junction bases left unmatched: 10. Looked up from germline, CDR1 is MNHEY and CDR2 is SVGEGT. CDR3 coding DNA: TGTGCCAGCAGTCCCCTCGGGACAGGGAAACATGGCTACACCTTC. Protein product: CASSPLGTGKHGYTF.

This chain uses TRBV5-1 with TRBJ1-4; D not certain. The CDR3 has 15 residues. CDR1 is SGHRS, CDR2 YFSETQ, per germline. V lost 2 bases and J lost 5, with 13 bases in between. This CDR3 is CASSLAAGGNEKLFF. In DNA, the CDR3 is TGCGCCAGCAGCTTAGCGGCAGGAGGAAATGAAAAACTGTTTTTT. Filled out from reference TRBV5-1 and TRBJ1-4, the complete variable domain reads KAGVTQTPRYLIKTRGQQVTLSCSPISGHRSVSWYQQTPGQGLQFLFEYFSETQRNKGNFPGRFSGRQFSNSRSEMNVSTLELGDSALYLCASSLAAGGNEKLFFGSGTQLSVL.

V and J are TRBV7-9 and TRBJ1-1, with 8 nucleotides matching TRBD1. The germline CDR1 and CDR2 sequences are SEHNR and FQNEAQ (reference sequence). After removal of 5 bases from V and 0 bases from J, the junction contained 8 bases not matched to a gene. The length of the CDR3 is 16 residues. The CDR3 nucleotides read TGTGCCAGCAGCCTGGGGACAGGCAGAATGAACACTGAAGCTTTCTTT. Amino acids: CASSLGTGRMNTEAFF.